What follows describes a single TCR beta chain. Its antigen is not identified. The sample belongs to a study of cytomegalovirus exposure and HLA in healthy donors. As for the study in general: An early data release held some 85 million unique TCRs from HLA-typed donors. Points from the study as a whole: The study flagged some 170 TCR beta chains as cytomegalovirus-associated. High specificity and sensitivity for cytomegalovirus status were reported for the classifier. Donors belonging to an Asian-associated ancestry cluster reportedly showed fewer N-insertions in productive TCRs than the 666-donor mean, according to what a later analysis found.

The primer mix had 60 Vbeta and 13 Jbeta primers. TCRdb's copy holds only in-frame clones and misses some; the assay was immunoSEQ multiplex PCR. This table holds some 80,000 clones, around 79% found once. Germline CDR1 SGHRS, CDR2 YFSETQ. This CDR3 region has 15 residues. V was pared by 4 bases and J by 3 bases, with 5 bases of the junction left unmatched. The genes are TRBV5-1 and TRBJ2-1, with TRBD1 identical over 9 bases. The source of this sequence is a man between 40 and 49 years old in good health and CMV-seronegative. The sample taken for sequencing was PBMCs. As DNA, the CDR3 is TGCGCCAGCAGCCCGGGACAGGGTCTCTACAATGAGCAGTTCTTC. It yields the protein CASSPGQGLYNEQFF.